This entry describes one T cell receptor beta chain. These data belong to a study of patients and donors after allogeneic stem cell transplantation. The ends were cut back, 4 bases at V and 3 bases at J, with 15 bases in the middle. The length of the CDR3 is 14 residues. Germline values: CDR1 SQVTM, CDR2 ANQGSEA. Each CDR3 protein gets one entry after TCRdb re-called the RT-PCR reads with MiXCR. The sample holds about 90,000 distinct CDR3 sequences, around 49% seen once. The TCR originated in a human donor who was either an allogeneic HSCT recipient or a stem cell or donor lymphocyte infusion donor (not recorded which). It is not recorded whose cells these are; they may come from a transplant donor. The V call is TRBV29-1, the J call TRBJ1-1; no clear D gene. Sequencing was performed on blood, either unsorted or a sorted T cell fraction (not recorded which). The CDR3 loop is CSVAGTLGHTEAFF. In DNA form, the CDR3 reads TGCAGCGTTGCAGGCACCCTAGGACACACTGAAGCTTTCTTT.